This TCR beta chain is from a study of T-cell reconstitution after alpha-beta-depleted transplantation in children. Construction of the TCRbeta library involved unique molecular identifiers. One entry per CDR3 protein results from TCRdb running MiXCR on the PCR reads. The sample yields around 600,000 distinct CDR3 sequences, over 9.5% seen once. Germline V gene data show CDR1 as MDHEN and CDR2 as SYDVKM. V lost 11 bases and J 2 bases, leaving 12 bases between the germline ends. The CDR3 consists of 12 residues. Sequencing was performed on PBMCs from the stem cell graft donor, taken from the stem cell graft. V gene TRBV28 combines with J gene TRBJ2-5; D is undetermined. The clonotype comes from a human donor who donated a stem cell graft to a child with acute myeloid leukemia. CDR3 amino acids: CACKQSQETQYF. CDR3 in DNA: TGTGCCTGCAAACAGTCTCAAGAGACCCAGTACTTC.